The sequence of this T cell receptor (beta chain) was determined in a study of patients and donors after allogeneic stem cell transplantation. CDR3 length: 13 amino acids. Trimming removed 0 bases from V and 3 bases from J, with 8 bases in between. Germline V lookup: CDR1 SQVTM, CDR2 ANQGSEA. TCRdb analysed the RT-PCR reads with MiXCR anew, one entry per CDR3 protein. The sample has over 30,000 distinct CDR3 sequences, roughly 38% seen once. This sequence was found in a human donor who was either an allogeneic HSCT recipient or a stem cell or donor lymphocyte infusion donor (not recorded which). It is not recorded whose cells these are; they may come from a transplant donor. The sample comprised blood, either unsorted or a sorted T cell fraction (not recorded which). The rearrangement uses TRBV29-1 and TRBJ1-1, with D unresolved. The chain's CDR3 is CSVEDRRDTEAFF. The CDR3 DNA follows: TGCAGCGTTGAAGACCGGAGGGACACTGAAGCTTTCTTT.